Reported below is one T cell receptor beta chain. This specimen belongs to a study of blood T cell repertoires in COVID-19. Only in-frame clones appear in the TCRdb table, and some are missing; sequencing was by immunoSEQ multiplex PCR. Seen here are about 210,000 clones, around 88% observed once, and the top ten hold over 2%. The V and J ends lost 0 bases and 5 bases, in that order; junction bases with no gene match: 3. Germline V gene sequence: CDR1 MNHEY, CDR2 SVGAGI. This CDR3 has 15 amino acids. The chain has TRBV6-5 and TRBJ1-2, with 10 positions matching TRBD1. Sequenced material: PBMCs or T cells enriched from blood (not recorded which). The receptor's source is a woman in her 40s with acute COVID-19. Written as DNA, the CDR3 is TGTGCCAGCAGTTACTCCGGGACAGGGGTGTATGGCTACACCTTC. The encoded protein is CASSYSGTGVYGYTF.